Included here is one T cell receptor (beta chain) sequence, with context. The antigen is unknown. Regarding donors, all were healthy bone marrow donors. The PCR employed 60 Vbeta primers together with 13 Jbeta primers. Study processing details: Later analysis identified roughly 84 million unique TCR beta chains, about 10 million shared. Libraries were prepared by immunoSEQ multiplex PCR; TCRdb keeps only in-frame clonotypes and omits some of them. V, J and clone size reflect that table, while D and trimming were determined from the DNA. The table shows 95,000 to 100,000 clones, with around four fifths occurring only once. The data originate from a study of cytomegalovirus exposure and HLA in healthy donors. This CDR3 is built from 13 residues. The V and J ends lost 0 bases and 4 bases respectively, with 7 bases between them. Germline CDR1 is SGDLS and CDR2 is YYNGEE. Study results and limitations: As a later analysis revealed, most CMV-associated TCR beta chains appeared HLA-restricted.

The rearrangement uses TRBV9 and TRBJ1-1; D gene uncertain. The origin of this receptor is a man aged 40-49 years in good health and CMV-seronegative. The sequencing sample was made of PBMCs. CDR3 coding DNA: TGTGCCAGCAGCGTAGGACAAGCCACTGAAGCTTTCTTT. It yields the protein CASSVGQATEAFF.